A selection of T cell receptor beta chains follows, all from one sample in a study of blood T cell repertoires in COVID-19. Some clones are missing from TCRdb's copy, which holds only in-frame ones; the method was immunoSEQ multiplex PCR. The sample yields a few hundred thousand clones, roughly 90% seen once. Sequencing was carried out using peripheral blood. The receptor source for this set is a woman in her thirties or forties with COVID-19, enrolled during active disease. CDR3s include the opening cysteine and the closing phenylalanine or tryptophan. The D gene is left open where the match is weak. A row's size may be missing; if present it is once, few, many or a size class.

j_call v_call d_call clone_size cdr3_nt cdr3_aa
TRBJ2-5 TRBV28 TRBD2 . TGTGCCAGCAGTTCGAGACTAGCGGGGCCCGAAGAGACCCAGTACTTC CASSSRLAGPEETQYF
TRBJ1-6 TRBV5-4 TRBD1 . TGTGCCAGCAGCGTAACCCAGGGGGCTGGAGATTCACCCCTCCACTTT CASSVTQGAGDSPLHF
TRBJ2-1 TRBV12-3/TRBV12-4 . . TGTGCCAGCAGCCTTGCGGGGACGAATGAGCAGTTCTTC CASSLAGTNEQFF
TRBJ2-7 TRBV7-3 TRBD1 few TGTGCCAGCAGCTTAGACAGGGGACTCGGGGAGCAGTACTTC CASSLDRGLGEQYF
TRBJ1-2 TRBV4-3 . . TGCGCCAGCAGCCAAGATTTGGGGGGATCCGGCTACACCTTC CASSQDLGGSGYTF
TRBJ1-2 TRBV28 . . TGTGCCAGCACCCTGATAGCGAGAGCTAACTATGGCTACACCTTC CASTLIARANYGYTF
TRBJ2-2 TRBV11-3 . . TGTGCCAGCAGCTTCCCCGGAGCGACCGGGGAGCTGTTTTTT CASSFPGATGELFF
TRBJ2-7 TRBV12-3/TRBV12-4 TRBD2 once TGTGCCAGCAGTTTGACTAGCGGGAAGCAGTACTTC CASSLTSGKQYF
TRBJ2-7 TRBV6-5 . . TGTGCCAGCAGTTATTCGAGGGAGAGCTCCTACGAGCAGTACTTC CASSYSRESSYEQYF
TRBJ1-5 TRBV19 . . TGTGCCAGTGCCACCATCGGACAGAGGAGCAATCAGCCCCAGCATTTT CASATIGQRSNQPQHF
TRBJ1-2 TRBV19 TRBD1 . TGTGCCAGTAGTACTCCTCCGGGACAGGGGTTAGTTTATGGCTACACCTTC CASSTPPGQGLVYGYTF
TRBJ2-3 TRBV5-1 TRBD2 . TGCGCCAGCAGCCTTGCTGTAGGGACTAGTTCCGATACGCAGTATTTT CASSLAVGTSSDTQYF
TRBJ2-1 TRBV4-1 . . TGCGCCAGCCATGACTTGGGGAGTTACAATGAGCAGTTCTTC CASHDLGSYNEQFF
TRBJ1-5 TRBV4-1 . . TGCGCCAGCAGCCAATGGGAGAGTCAGCCCCAGCATTTT CASSQWESQPQHF
TRBJ1-2 TRBV5-1 . . TGCGCCAGCAGCTATGACAGGTCACATGGCTACACCTTC CASSYDRSHGYTF
TRBJ2-5 TRBV27 . . TGTGCCAGCCGACCGACAGGAGGTCAAGAGACCCAGTACTTC CASRPTGGQETQYF
TRBJ2-3 TRBV10-3 . . TGTGCCATCAGGGGTGTGGGGGGAGGACCAGATACGCAGTATTTT CAIRGVGGGPDTQYF
TRBJ2-1 TRBV12-5 TRBD1 . TGTGCTAGTGGAACCGGGACAGGGGTCATCGATGAGCAGTTCTTC CASGTGTGVIDEQFF
TRBJ2-3 TRBV28 . . TGTGCCAGCAAGGGGCTATGGGCCACAGATACGCAGTATTTT CASKGLWATDTQYF
TRBJ1-5 TRBV14 TRBD1 . TGTGCCAGCAGCCAAGCGGGACAGGGGCAGCCCCAGCATTTT CASSQAGQGQPQHF
TRBJ2-5 TRBV5-4 TRBD2 . TGTGCCAGCAGCACCGTCGGACTAGCGGAGACCCAGTACTTC CASSTVGLAETQYF
TRBJ2-7 TRBV5-6 TRBD2 . TGTGCCAGCAGCTTCAATGGACTAGCGGGAGGATGGGAGCAGTACTTC CASSFNGLAGGWEQYF
TRBJ2-7 TRBV27 TRBD2 once TGTGCCAGCAGTTTCTCCCGTCTAGCGGGGTACGAGCAGTACTTC CASSFSRLAGYEQYF
TRBJ2-3 TRBV7-2 TRBD2 . TGTGCCAGCAGCTCTATTTTTAGCGGGGGCACAGATACGCAGTATTTT CASSSIFSGGTDTQYF
TRBJ1-1 TRBV5-1 . . TGCGCCAGCAGACCTGGAGGCGGAATGAACACTGAAGCTTTCTTT CASRPGGGMNTEAFF
TRBJ1-4 TRBV9 . . TGTGCCAGCAGCGTAGTAGGAGGGGCGCGGGAAAAACTGTTTTTT CASSVVGGAREKLFF
TRBJ2-3 TRBV7-6 . . TGTGCCAGCAGCATGGGACACCTCAACACAGATACGCAGTATTTT CASSMGHLNTDTQYF
TRBJ1-2 TRBV4-1 TRBD1 . TGCGCCAGCAGCCAGGTGGGACAGGGGGCGCAGGGTGGCTACACCTTC CASSQVGQGAQGGYTF
TRBJ1-6 TRBV12-3/TRBV12-4 . . TGTGCCAGCAGTTTAGGGCTGAATTCACCCCTCCACTTT CASSLGLNSPLHF
TRBJ2-5 TRBV6-2/TRBV6-3 TRBD2 . TGTGCCAGCAGTTACGGTATACTAGCGGGAGTAGGTCAAGAGACCCAGTACTTC CASSYGILAGVGQETQYF
TRBJ1-6 TRBV9 . . TGTGCCAGCAGCGTAGATAGGGGTTCACCCCTCCACTTT CASSVDRGSPLHF
TRBJ2-3 TRBV6-5 . . TGTGCCAGCAGTTACGGGGCGGGATACTCAGATACGCAGTATTTT CASSYGAGYSDTQYF
TRBJ2-7 TRBV15 . . TGTGCCACCAGCCCTTCTGGCCTTAAGGAGCAGTACTTC CATSPSGLKEQYF
TRBJ1-2 TRBV14 . once TGTGCCAGCAGCCCTGCCCCCGGGACACTCTCTCCCACCTTC CASSPAPGTLSPTF
TRBJ1-2 TRBV27 . . TGTGCCAGCAGACATGGGCAGGGAGGGTTCTATGGCTACACCTTC CASRHGQGGFYGYTF
TRBJ2-7 TRBV28 TRBD2 . TGTGCCAGCACCCCGGGGGGGGCACACTACGAGCAGTACTTC CASTPGGAHYEQYF
TRBJ1-2 TRBV11-2 TRBD1 . TGTGCCAGCAGCTTAGTTGGAGGTCAGGGGGCTAACTATGGCTACACCTTC CASSLVGGQGANYGYTF
TRBJ2-5 TRBV7-2 TRBD2 . TGTGCCAGCAGCCATAGCGGGGGGGCACGAGAGACCCAGTACTTC CASSHSGGARETQYF
TRBJ2-5 TRBV11-3 . . TGTGCCAGCAGCAAGGGCCAGGGGGAGACCCAGTACTTC CASSKGQGETQYF
TRBJ1-4 TRBV30 . . TGTGCCTGGAGTCCACCTCAGGGGCCTAATGAAAAACTGTTTTTT CAWSPPQGPNEKLFF
TRBJ2-7 TRBV7-9 TRBD2 once TGTGCCAGCAGCTTCTCTGGTAGCGGGGGGTACTACGAGCAGTACTTC CASSFSGSGGYYEQYF
TRBJ1-5 TRBV27 . . TGTGCCAGCAGTTTGGCCAGAGGAAATCAGCCCCAGCATTTT CASSLARGNQPQHF
TRBJ2-6 TRBV27 . . TGTGCCAGCAGTCCCGGACTCCGTGGGGCCAACGTCCTGACTTTC CASSPGLRGANVLTF
TRBJ2-1 TRBV5-5 TRBD1 . TGTGCCAGCAGCGTAACCGGGACAGGGCTATACAATGAGCAGTTCTTC CASSVTGTGLYNEQFF